A single T cell receptor (beta chain) is shown here with its context. It was with 60 Vbeta and 13 Jbeta primers that the PCR ran. Assay: immunoSEQ multiplex PCR; the TCRdb copy retains only in-frame clones and omits some. The sample holds about 160,000 clones, roughly three quarters seen once. The V gene's germline CDR1 is MNHEY and CDR2 SMNVEV (reference sequence). J gave up 3 bases and V 6 bases, and 6 bases lay outside the gene matches. The length of the CDR3 is 15 residues. This record comes from a study of cytomegalovirus exposure and HLA in healthy donors. This receptor was identified in a man aged 18-30 years in good health and CMV-seropositive. The rearrangement joins TRBV27 to TRBJ1-5, with 9 bases fitting TRBD1. The sample was PBMCs. DNA of the CDR3: TGTGCCAGCAGGCTAGGGACAGGGTCCAATCAGCCCCAGCATTTT. Translation: CASRLGTGSNQPQHF.